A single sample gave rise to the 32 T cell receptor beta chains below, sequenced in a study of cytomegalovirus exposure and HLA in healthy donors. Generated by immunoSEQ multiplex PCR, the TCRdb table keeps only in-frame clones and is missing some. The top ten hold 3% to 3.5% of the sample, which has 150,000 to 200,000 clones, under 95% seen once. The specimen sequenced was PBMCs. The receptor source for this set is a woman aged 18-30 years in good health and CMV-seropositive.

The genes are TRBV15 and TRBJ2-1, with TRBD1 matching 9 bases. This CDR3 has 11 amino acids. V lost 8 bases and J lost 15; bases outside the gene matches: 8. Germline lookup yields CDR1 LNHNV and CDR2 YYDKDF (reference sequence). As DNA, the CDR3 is TGTGCCACCCGTGGACAGGGGTTGGGGTTCTTC. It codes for CATRGQGLGFF.

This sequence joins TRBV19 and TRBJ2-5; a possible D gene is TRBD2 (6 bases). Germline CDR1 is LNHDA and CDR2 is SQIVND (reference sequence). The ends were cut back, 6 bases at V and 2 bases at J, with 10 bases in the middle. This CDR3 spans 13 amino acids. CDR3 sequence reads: CASRKAGQETQYF. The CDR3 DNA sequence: TGTGCCAGTAGAAAAGCGGGTCAAGAGACCCAGTACTTC.

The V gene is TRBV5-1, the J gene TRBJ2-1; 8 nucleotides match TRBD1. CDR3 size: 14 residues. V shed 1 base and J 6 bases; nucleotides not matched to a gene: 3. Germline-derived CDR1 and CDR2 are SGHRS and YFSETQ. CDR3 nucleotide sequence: TGCGCCAGCAGCTTGCCCGGACAGGGCAATGAGCAGTTCTTC. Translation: CASSLPGQGNEQFF.

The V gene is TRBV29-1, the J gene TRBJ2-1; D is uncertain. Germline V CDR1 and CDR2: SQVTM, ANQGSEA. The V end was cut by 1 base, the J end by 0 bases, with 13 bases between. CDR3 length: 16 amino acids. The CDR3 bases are TGCAGCGTTGAAGCTGGGCTCTCAACCTCCTACAATGAGCAGTTCTTC. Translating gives CSVEAGLSTSYNEQFF.

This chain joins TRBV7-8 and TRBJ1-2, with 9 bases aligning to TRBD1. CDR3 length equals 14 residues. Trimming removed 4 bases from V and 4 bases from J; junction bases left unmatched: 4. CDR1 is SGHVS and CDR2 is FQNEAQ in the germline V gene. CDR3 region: CASSSTGGSYGYTF. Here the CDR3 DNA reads TGTGCCAGCAGCTCGACAGGGGGAAGCTATGGCTACACCTTC. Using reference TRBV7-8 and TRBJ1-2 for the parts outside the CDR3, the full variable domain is GAGVSQSPRYKVAKRGQDVALRCDPISGHVSLFWYQQALGQGPEFLTYFQNEAQLDKSGLPSDRFFAERPEGSVSTLKIQRTQQEDSAVYLCASSSTGGSYGYTFGSGTRLTVV.

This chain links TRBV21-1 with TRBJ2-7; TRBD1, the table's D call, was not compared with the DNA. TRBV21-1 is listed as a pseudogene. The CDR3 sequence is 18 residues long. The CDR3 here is CASFQAGALQGSSYEQYF. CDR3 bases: TGTGCCAGCTTCCAAGCAGGGGCATTGCAGGGTAGCTCCTACGAGCAGTACTTC.

CDR3 amino acids: CATRGLAGTYNEQFF. In DNA, the CDR3 is TGTGCCACCCGCGGACTAGCGGGGACCTACAATGAGCAGTTCTTC. The V and J genes are TRBV27 and TRBJ2-1; 12 bases agree with TRBD2. The J segment lost 2 bases and the V segment lost 10 bases, leaving 6 bases of the junction unmatched. This CDR3 is built from 15 residues. The germline V gene encodes CDR1 MNHEY and CDR2 SMNVEV (reference sequence).

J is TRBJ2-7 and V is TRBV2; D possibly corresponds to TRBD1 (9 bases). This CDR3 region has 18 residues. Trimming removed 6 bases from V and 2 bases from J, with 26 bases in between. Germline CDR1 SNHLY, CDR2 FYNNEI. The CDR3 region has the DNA TGTGCCAGCAGGCGGGACAGGGCGTTTAGCGGGGCACCCTACGAGCAGTACTTC. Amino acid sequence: CASRRDRAFSGAPYEQYF.

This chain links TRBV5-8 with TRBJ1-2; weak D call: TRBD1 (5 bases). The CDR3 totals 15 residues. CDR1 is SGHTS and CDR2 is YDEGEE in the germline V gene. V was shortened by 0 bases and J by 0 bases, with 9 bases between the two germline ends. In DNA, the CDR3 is TGTGCCAGCAGCTTGGCGGGGGTTACTAACTATGGCTACACCTTC. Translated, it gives CASSLAGVTNYGYTF. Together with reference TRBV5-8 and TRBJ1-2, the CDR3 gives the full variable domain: EAGVTQSPTHLIKTRGQQATLRCSPISGHTSVYWYQQALGLGLQFLLWYDEGEERNRGNFPPRFSGRQFPNYSSELNVNALELEDSALYLCASSLAGVTNYGYTFGSGTRLTVV.

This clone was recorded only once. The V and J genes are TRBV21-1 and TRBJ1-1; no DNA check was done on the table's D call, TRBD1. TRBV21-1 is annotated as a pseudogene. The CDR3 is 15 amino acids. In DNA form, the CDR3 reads TGTGCCAGCAGCACCCGAGGACAGGGAAACACTGAAGCTTTCTTT. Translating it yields CASSTRGQGNTEAFF.

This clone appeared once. The CDR3 loop is CASSVRGTGELFF. The CDR3 DNA is TGCGCCAGCAGTGTCCGCGGCACCGGGGAGCTGTTTTTT. The chain joins TRBV10-1 to TRBJ2-2, with D unresolved. Germline CDR1 and CDR2: WNHNN and SYGVQD (reference sequence). The CDR3 is made up of 13 amino acids. V lost 4 bases and J lost 4, with 7 bases in between.

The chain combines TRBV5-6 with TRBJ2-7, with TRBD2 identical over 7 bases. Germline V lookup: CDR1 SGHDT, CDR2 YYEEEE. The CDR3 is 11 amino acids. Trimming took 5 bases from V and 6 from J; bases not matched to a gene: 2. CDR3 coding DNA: TGTGCCAGCAGTTCGGGAGGCGAGCAGTACTTC. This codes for CASSSGGEQYF. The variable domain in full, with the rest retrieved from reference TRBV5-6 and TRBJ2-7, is DAGVTQSPTHLIKTRGQQVTLRCSPKSGHDTVSWYQQALGQGPQFIFQYYEEEERQRGNFPDRFSGHQFPNYSSELNVNALLLGDSALYLCASSSGGEQYFGPGTRLTVT.

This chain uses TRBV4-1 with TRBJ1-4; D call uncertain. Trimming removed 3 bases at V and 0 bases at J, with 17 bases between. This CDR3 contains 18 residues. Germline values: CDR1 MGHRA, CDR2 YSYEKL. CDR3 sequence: CASSQERGRLPTNEKLFF. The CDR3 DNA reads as TGCGCCAGCAGCCAGGAGCGAGGTCGCCTTCCAACTAATGAAAAACTGTTTTTT.

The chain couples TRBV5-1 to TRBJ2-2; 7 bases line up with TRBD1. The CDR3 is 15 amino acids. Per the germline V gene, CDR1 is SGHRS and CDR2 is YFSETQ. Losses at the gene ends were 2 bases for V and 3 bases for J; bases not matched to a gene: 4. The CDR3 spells CASSLRDSHTGELFF. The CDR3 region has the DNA TGCGCCAGCAGCTTACGGGACAGTCACACCGGGGAGCTGTTTTTT.

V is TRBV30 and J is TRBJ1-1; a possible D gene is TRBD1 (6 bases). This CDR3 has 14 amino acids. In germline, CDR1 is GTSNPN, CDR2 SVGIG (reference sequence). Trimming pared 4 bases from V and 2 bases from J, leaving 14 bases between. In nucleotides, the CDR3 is TGTGCCTGGAAGGGGCGGGGGGGCAACACTGAAGCTTTCTTT. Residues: CAWKGRGGNTEAFF.

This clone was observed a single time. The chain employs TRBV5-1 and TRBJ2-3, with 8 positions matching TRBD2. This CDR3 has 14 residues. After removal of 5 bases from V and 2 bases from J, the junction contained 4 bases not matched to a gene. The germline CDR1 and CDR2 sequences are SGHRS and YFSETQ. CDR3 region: CASRPGLATDTQYF. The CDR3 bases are TGCGCCAGCAGACCCGGACTAGCCACAGATACGCAGTATTTT.

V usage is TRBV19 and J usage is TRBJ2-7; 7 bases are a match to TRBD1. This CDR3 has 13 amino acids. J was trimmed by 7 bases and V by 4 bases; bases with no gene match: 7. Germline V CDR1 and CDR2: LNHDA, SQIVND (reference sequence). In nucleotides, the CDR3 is TGTGCCAGTAGTACAAACAGGGGCGGGGAGCAGTACTTC. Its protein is CASSTNRGGEQYF.

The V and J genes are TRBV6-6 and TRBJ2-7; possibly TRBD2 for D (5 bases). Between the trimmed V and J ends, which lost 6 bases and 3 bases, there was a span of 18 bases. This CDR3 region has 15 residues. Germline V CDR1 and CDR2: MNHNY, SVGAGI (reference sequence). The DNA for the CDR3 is TGTGCCAGCAGACCCGACCCGGGAAAGGGCTACGAGCAGTACTTC. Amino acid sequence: CASRPDPGKGYEQYF.

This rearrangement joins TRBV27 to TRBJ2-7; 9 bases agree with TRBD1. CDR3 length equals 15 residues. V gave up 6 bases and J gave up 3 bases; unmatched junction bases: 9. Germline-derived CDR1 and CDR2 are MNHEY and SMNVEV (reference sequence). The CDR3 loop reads CASSRPGTGFYEQYF. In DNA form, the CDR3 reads TGTGCCAGCAGCCGTCCCGGGACAGGGTTCTACGAGCAGTACTTC.

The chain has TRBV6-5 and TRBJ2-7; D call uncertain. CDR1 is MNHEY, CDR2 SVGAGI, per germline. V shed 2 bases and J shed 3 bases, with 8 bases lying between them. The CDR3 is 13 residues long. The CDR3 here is CASSYGNNYEQYF. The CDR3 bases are TGTGCCAGCAGTTACGGCAATAACTACGAGCAGTACTTC.

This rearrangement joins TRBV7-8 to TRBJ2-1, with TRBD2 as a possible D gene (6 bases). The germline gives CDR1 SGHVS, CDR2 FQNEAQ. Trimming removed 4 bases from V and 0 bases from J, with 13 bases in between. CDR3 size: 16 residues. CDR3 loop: CASSSRLVYSYNEQFF. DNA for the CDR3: TGTGCCAGCAGCTCGAGACTAGTTTACTCCTACAATGAGCAGTTCTTC.

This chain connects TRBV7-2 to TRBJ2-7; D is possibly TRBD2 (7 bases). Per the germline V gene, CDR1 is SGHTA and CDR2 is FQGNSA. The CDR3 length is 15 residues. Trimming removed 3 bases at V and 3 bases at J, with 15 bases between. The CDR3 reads CASSFGGLASYEQYF. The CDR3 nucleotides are TGTGCCAGCAGCTTCGGGGGGCTAGCGAGCTACGAGCAGTACTTC.

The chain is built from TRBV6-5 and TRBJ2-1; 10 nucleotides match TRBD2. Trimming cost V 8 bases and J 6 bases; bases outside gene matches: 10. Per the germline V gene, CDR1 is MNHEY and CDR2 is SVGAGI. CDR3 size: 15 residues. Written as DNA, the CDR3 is TGTGCCAGCTCTCGCTTAGCGGGAGGTTTCAATGAGCAGTTCTTC. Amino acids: CASSRLAGGFNEQFF.

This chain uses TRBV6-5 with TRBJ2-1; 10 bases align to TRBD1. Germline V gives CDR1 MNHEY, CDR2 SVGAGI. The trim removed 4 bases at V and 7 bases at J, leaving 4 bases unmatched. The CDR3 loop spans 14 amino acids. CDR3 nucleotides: TGTGCCAGCAGTTCCGACAGGGGGCCTAATGAGCAGTTCTTC. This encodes CASSSDRGPNEQFF.

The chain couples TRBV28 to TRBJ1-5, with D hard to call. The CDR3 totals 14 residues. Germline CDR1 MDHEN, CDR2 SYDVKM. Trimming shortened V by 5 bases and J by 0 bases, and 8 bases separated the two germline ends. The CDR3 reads CASSRVNSNQPQHF. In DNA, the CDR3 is TGTGCCAGCAGTCGCGTAAATAGCAATCAGCCCCAGCATTTT.

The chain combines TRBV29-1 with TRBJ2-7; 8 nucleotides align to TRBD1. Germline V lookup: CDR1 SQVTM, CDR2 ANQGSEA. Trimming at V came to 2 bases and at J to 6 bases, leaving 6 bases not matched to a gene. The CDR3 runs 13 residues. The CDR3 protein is CSVENRGESEQYF. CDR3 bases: TGCAGCGTTGAAAACAGGGGGGAGAGCGAGCAGTACTTC.

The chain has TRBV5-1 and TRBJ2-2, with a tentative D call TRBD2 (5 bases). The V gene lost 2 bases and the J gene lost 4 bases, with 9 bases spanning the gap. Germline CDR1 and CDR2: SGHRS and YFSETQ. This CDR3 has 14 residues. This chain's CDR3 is CASSFKRSTGELFF. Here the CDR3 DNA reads TGCGCCAGCAGCTTTAAGCGGTCCACCGGGGAGCTGTTTTTT.

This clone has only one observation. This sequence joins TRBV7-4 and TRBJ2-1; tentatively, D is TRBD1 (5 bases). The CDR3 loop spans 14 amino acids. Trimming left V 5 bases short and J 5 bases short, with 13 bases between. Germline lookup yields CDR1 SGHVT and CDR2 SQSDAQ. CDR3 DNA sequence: TGTGCCAGCAGCCCCGGACACCTAAACAATGAGCAGTTCTTC. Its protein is CASSPGHLNNEQFF.

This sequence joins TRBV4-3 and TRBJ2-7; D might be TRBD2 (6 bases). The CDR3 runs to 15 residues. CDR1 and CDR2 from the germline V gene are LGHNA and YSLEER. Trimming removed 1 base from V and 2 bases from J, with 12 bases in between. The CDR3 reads CASSQGPGLPYEQYF. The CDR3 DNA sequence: TGCGCCAGCAGCCAAGGACCGGGACTTCCCTACGAGCAGTACTTC.

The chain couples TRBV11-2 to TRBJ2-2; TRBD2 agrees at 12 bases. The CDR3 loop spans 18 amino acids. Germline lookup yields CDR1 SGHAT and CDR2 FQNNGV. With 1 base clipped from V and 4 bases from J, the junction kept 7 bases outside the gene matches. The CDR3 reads CASSLVPSGGAGTGELFF. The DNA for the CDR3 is TGTGCCAGCAGCTTAGTTCCTAGCGGGGGGGCCGGCACCGGGGAGCTGTTTTTT.

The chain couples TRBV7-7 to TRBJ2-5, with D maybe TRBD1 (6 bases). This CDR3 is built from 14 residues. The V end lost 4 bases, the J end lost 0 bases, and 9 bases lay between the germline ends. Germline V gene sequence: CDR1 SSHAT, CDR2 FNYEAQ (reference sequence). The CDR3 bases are TGTGCCAGCAGCTCAGACAGGTACCAAGAGACCCAGTACTTC. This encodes CASSSDRYQETQYF.

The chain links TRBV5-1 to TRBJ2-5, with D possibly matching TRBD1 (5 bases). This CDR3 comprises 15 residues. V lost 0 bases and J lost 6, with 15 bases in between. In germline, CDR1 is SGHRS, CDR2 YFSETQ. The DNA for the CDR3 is TGCGCCAGCAGCTTGGAAGAGTTAGGGGCCAAGACCCAGTACTTC. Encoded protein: CASSLEELGAKTQYF.